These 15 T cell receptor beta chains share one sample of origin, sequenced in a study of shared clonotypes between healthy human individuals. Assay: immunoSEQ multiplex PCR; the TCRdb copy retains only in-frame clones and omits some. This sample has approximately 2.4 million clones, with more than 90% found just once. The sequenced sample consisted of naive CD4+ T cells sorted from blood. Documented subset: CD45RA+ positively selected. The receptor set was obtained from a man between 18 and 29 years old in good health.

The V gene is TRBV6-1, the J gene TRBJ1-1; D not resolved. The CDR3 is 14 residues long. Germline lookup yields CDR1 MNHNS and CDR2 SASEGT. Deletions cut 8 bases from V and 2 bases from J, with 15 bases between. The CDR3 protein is CASSLRDPNTEAFF. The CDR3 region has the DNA TGTGCCAGCTCCCTCCGGGATCCTAACACTGAAGCTTTCTTT.

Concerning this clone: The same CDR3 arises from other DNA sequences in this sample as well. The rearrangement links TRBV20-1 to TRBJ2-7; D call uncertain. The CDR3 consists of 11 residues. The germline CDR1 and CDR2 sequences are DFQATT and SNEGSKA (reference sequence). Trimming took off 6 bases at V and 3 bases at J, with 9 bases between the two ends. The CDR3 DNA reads TGCAGTGCCAGAACCAGCTACGAGCAGTACTTC. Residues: CSARTSYEQYF.

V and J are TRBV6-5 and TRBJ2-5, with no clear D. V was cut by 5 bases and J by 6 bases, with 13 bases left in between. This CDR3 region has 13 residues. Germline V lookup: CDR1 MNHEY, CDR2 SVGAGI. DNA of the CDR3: TGTGCCAGCAGTCCTCTAGTATCAAAGACCCAGTACTTC. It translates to CASSPLVSKTQYF.

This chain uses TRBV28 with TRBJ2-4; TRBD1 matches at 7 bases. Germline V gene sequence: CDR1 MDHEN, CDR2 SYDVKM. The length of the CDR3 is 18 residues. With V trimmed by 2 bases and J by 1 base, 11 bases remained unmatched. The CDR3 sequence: CASSLGAGGVGAKNIQYF. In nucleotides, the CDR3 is TGTGCCAGCAGTTTAGGCGCAGGGGGTGTCGGCGCCAAAAACATTCAGTACTTC.

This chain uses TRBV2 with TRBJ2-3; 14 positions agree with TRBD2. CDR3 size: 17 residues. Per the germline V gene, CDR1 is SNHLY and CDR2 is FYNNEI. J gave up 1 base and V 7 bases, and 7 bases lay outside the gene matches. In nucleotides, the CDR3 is TGTGCCAGCAATGCCCAGGGACTAGCGGGGGGCACAGATACGCAGTATTTT. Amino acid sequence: CASNAQGLAGGTDTQYF.

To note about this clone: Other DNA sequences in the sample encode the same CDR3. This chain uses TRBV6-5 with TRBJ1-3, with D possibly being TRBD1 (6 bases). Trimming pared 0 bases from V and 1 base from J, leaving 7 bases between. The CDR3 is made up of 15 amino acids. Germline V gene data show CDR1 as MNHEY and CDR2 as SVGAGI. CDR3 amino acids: CASSYSRGSGNTIYF. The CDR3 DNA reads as TGTGCCAGCAGTTACTCAAGGGGGTCTGGAAACACCATATATTTT.

The CDR3 sequence: CASSIRRGENEKLFF. The DNA for the CDR3 is TGTGCCAGTAGTATCCGGCGGGGCGAAAATGAAAAACTGTTTTTT. V gene TRBV19 combines with J gene TRBJ1-4; D is perhaps TRBD1 (5 bases). Germline V gene lookup returns CDR1 LNHDA and CDR2 SQIVND (reference sequence). The CDR3 extends over 15 amino acids. Trimming removed 3 bases from V and 5 bases from J, with 13 bases in between.

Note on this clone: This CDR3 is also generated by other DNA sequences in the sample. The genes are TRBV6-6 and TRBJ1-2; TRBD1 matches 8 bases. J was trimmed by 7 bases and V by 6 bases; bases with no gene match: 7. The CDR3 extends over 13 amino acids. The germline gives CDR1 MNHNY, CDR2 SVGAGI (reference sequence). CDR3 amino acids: CASSPGTGRGYTF. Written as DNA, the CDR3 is TGTGCCAGCAGCCCCGGGACAGGCCGTGGCTACACCTTC.

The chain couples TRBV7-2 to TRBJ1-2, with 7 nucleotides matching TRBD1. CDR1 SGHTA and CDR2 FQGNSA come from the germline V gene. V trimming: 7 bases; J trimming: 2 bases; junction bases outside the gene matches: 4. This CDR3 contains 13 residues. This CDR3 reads CASNTGQNYGYTF. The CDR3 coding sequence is TGTGCCAGCAACACGGGACAGAACTATGGCTACACCTTC.

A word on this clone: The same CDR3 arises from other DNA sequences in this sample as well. In DNA, the CDR3 is TGTGCCAGCAGCTTGGAGGGGGCGAACACCGGGGAGCTGTTTTTT. This gives the protein CASSLEGANTGELFF. The chain links TRBV5-5 to TRBJ2-2; D perhaps matches TRBD1 (6 bases). Trimming shortened V by 0 bases and J by 0 bases, and 6 bases separated the two germline ends. CDR1 is SGHKS and CDR2 is YYEKEE in the germline V gene (reference sequence). This CDR3 is built from 15 residues.

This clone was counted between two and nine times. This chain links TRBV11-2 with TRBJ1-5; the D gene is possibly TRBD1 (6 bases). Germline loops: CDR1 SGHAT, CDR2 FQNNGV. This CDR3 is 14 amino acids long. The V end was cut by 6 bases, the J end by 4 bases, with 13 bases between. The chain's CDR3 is CASSEGGSNQPQHF. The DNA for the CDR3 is TGTGCCAGCAGTGAAGGGGGGAGTAATCAGCCCCAGCATTTT.

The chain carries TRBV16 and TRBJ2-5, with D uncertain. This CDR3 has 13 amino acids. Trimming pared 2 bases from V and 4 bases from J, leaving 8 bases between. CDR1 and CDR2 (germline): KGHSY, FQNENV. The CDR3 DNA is TGTGCCAGCAGCCAAGGGCGGCGAGAGACCCAGTACTTC. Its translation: CASSQGRRETQYF.

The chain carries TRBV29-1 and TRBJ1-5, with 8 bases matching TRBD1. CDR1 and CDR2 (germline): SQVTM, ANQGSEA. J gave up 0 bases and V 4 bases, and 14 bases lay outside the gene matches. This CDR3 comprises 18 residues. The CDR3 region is CSVVGENRGFYSNQPQHF. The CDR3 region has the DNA TGCAGCGTTGTCGGAGAGAACAGGGGGTTTTATAGCAATCAGCCCCAGCATTTT.

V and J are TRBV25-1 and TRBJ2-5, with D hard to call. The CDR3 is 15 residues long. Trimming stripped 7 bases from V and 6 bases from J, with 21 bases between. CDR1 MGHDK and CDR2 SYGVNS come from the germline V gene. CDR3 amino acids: CASTHVRGARQTQYF. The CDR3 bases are TGTGCCAGCACCCACGTAAGAGGTGCTAGACAGACCCAGTACTTC.

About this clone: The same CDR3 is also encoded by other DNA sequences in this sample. CDR3 DNA: TGCGCCAGCAGCTTACTAGCGGGAAGCACCGGGGAGCTGTTTTTT. Its translation is CASSLLAGSTGELFF. The chain uses TRBV5-1 and TRBJ2-2, with 10 bases lining up with TRBD2. Per germline, CDR1 SGHRS and CDR2 YFSETQ. Losses at the gene ends were 2 bases for V and 4 bases for J; bases not matched to a gene: 2. This CDR3 contains 15 residues.